The 20 T cell receptor beta chains below all came from one sample that was sequenced in a study of CXCR3-negative and CXCR3-positive naive CD8 T cells. 5' RACE with UMI labels generated the TRB cDNA libraries. Reanalyzing the 5' RACE reads, TCRdb keeps one entry per CDR3 protein, without DNA. Reported are about 62,000 distinct CDR3 sequences; the ten largest clones contain 4.3%. Material: naive CXCR3- CD8+ T cells from blood. Sample subset: CD45RO-CCR7+CD27+CD95- naive CD8+ T cells lacking CXCR3 (TNR3-). The receptors here all came from a human donor in good health. Some clones in this sample may be carry-over from other donors' samples.

The gene calls are TRBV11-3 and TRBJ2-7; there is no DNA to check the TCRdb D call of TRBD2. Germline CDR1 reads SGHNT; CDR2 reads YENEEA. The CDR3 length is 15 residues. The CDR3 here is CASSELGGEDYEQYF.

V is TRBV12-3 or TRBV12-4 and J is TRBJ2-1; the TCRdb D gene call, TRBD1, has no DNA to confirm it. This CDR3 spans 17 amino acids. The chain's CDR3 is CASSELGGGATYNEQFF.

The chain is built from TRBV15 and TRBJ2-5; TCRdb returns TRBD1, unconfirmable since there is no DNA. Germline V CDR1 and CDR2: LNHNV, YYDKDF (reference sequence). The CDR3 is made up of 15 amino acids. CDR3 amino acids: CATSRERGRVETQYF.

V and J are TRBV7-2 and TRBJ2-3; TCRdb's D call, TRBD1, is unchecked because there is no DNA. CDR3 length equals 18 residues. Germline lookup yields CDR1 SGHTA and CDR2 FQGNSA. The CDR3 sequence is CASSLAFLGGPGTDTQYF.

The chain uses TRBV27 and TRBJ1-2; TCRdb's D call, TRBD1, is unchecked because there is no DNA. The CDR3 consists of 12 residues. Germline lookup yields CDR1 MNHEY and CDR2 SMNVEV (reference sequence). The CDR3 reads CASSLTGQGYTF.

The chain has TRBV7-9 and TRBJ2-7. The CDR3 is 13 residues long. Germline CDR1 and CDR2: SEHNR and FQNEAQ (reference sequence). The CDR3 region is CASSLVVTYEQYF.

The J gene is TRBJ2-7, the V gene TRBV28; the TRBD1 assignment by TCRdb is unverifiable without DNA. Per the germline V gene, CDR1 is MDHEN and CDR2 is SYDVKM. This CDR3 is built from 13 residues. CDR3 residues: CASGTESSYEQYF.

Considering frequency, this clonotype is medium-sized (0.01 to 0.1%). The J gene is TRBJ2-7, the V gene TRBV5-1; TCRdb designates TRBD2, a call that cannot be tested without DNA. The CDR3 sequence is 14 residues long. CDR1 is SGHRS, CDR2 YFSETQ, per germline. The CDR3 sequence: CASSPGLAGYEQYF.

This sequence joins TRBV18 and TRBJ1-1. Germline CDR1 and CDR2: KGHSH and LQKENI. The CDR3 sequence is 13 residues long. CDR3: CASSPPDDTEAFF.

V gene TRBV5-1 combines with J gene TRBJ1-5. The CDR3 extends over 13 amino acids. Germline V gene sequence: CDR1 SGHRS, CDR2 YFSETQ. CDR3 protein: CASSLLTGQPQHF.

The J gene is TRBJ2-7, the V gene TRBV18; TCRdb returns TRBD2, unconfirmable since there is no DNA. Germline-derived CDR1 and CDR2 are KGHSH and LQKENI. The length of the CDR3 is 14 residues. The CDR3 reads CASSPLGVGYEQYF. Supplemented by reference TRBV18 and TRBJ2-7, the full variable domain reads NAGVMQNPRHLVRRRGQEARLRCSPMKGHSHVYWYRQLPEEGLKFMVYLQKENIIDESGMPKERFSAEFPKEGPSILRIQQVVRGDSAAYFCASSPLGVGYEQYFGPGTRLTVT.

This CDR3 is CASSQERRSANEQFF. This rearrangement joins TRBV14 to TRBJ2-1. Germline assignment: CDR1 SGHDN and CDR2 FVKESK. This CDR3 has 15 residues.

V usage is TRBV7-7 and J usage is TRBJ2-7; the TCRdb call, TRBD1, lacks DNA for checking. There are 15 residues in the CDR3. The germline gives CDR1 SSHAT, CDR2 FNYEAQ (reference sequence). The CDR3 sequence: CASSPGTGGLYEQYF.

The chain has TRBV3-1 and TRBJ2-7; the TCRdb call, TRBD2, lacks DNA for checking. The CDR3 consists of 20 residues. Germline values: CDR1 LGHDT, CDR2 YNNKEL (reference sequence). The CDR3 sequence: CASSPSRGNSRWGSTYEQYF.

The chain combines TRBV20-1 with TRBJ2-5; the TRBD1 assignment by TCRdb is unverifiable without DNA. Germline V CDR1 and CDR2: DFQATT, SNEGSKA (reference sequence). This CDR3 is built from 14 residues. CDR3 in amino acids: CSAERGGFEETQYF.

This chain links TRBV7-6 with TRBJ2-1; TCRdb designates TRBD1, a call that cannot be tested without DNA. There are 15 residues in the CDR3. From germline, CDR1 is SGHVS and CDR2 FNYEAQ. CDR3 residues: CASSFGTGGSNEQFF.

The chain combines TRBV5-1 with TRBJ2-5; TCRdb reports TRBD1, a call that lacks DNA to check it against. This CDR3 contains 15 residues. In germline, CDR1 is SGHRS, CDR2 YFSETQ. The CDR3 sequence is CASSEDRGRKETQYF.

The V and J genes are TRBV14 and TRBJ2-1; checking the TCRdb D call of TRBD1 is not possible without DNA. Germline V CDR1 and CDR2: SGHDN, FVKESK. The CDR3 totals 14 residues. The CDR3: CASSWTGGYNEQFF.

The chain couples TRBV29-1 to TRBJ2-7; there is no DNA to check the TCRdb D call of TRBD1. Per the germline V gene, CDR1 is SQVTM and CDR2 is ANQGSEA. The CDR3 length is 16 residues. The CDR3 spells CSVEDQQGQGGYEQYF.

The CDR3 spells CSVVSGQEFHEQYF. The chain is built from TRBV29-1 and TRBJ2-7. Germline V gene sequence: CDR1 SQVTM, CDR2 ANQGSEA. The CDR3 is 14 residues long.